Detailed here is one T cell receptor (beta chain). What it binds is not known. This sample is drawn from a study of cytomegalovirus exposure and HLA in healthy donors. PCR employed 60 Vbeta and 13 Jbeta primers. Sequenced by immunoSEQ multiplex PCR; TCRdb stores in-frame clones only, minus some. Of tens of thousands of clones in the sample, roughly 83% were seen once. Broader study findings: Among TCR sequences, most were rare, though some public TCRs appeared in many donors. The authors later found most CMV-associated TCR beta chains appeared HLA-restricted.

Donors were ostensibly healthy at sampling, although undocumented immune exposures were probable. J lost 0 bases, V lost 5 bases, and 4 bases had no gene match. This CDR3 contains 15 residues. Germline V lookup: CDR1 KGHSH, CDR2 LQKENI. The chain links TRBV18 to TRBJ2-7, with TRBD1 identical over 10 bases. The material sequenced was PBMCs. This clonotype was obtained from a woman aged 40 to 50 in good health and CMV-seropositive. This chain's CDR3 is CASSEGQGGSYEQYF. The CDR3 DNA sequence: TGTGCCAGCTCAGAAGGACAGGGGGGCTCCTACGAGCAGTACTTC. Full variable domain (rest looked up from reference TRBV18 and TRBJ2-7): NAGVMQNPRHLVRRRGQEARLRCSPMKGHSHVYWYRQLPEEGLKFMVYLQKENIIDESGMPKERFSAEFPKEGPSILRIQQVVRGDSAAYFCASSEGQGGSYEQYFGPGTRLTVT.